The next 11 T cell receptor beta chains were all read from a single sample in a study of cytomegalovirus exposure and HLA in healthy donors. The PCR ran on 60 Vbeta and 13 Jbeta primers. Using immunoSEQ multiplex PCR, the repertoire was profiled, and TCRdb retains in-frame clones only, with some absent. Counted here are approximately 170,000 clones, around 80% occurring once; the ten biggest clones make up 0.7% to 0.8%. The sequenced sample was PBMCs. The source is a female donor in good health and CMV-seronegative.

The rearrangement joins TRBV5-4 to TRBJ1-4; D ambiguous. This CDR3 has 15 amino acids. CDR1 is SGHNT and CDR2 is YYREEE in the germline V gene (reference sequence). Trimming took 4 bases from V and 6 from J, leaving 16 bases between them. The CDR3 DNA reads TGTGCCAGCAGCAAGAGAGGGTTGGAGGATGAAAAACTGTTTTTT. Its translation: CASSKRGLEDEKLFF.

This clone has only a few counts. The rearrangement links TRBV7-9 to TRBJ2-7; 12 bases are a match to TRBD2. CDR1 is SEHNR and CDR2 is FQNEAQ in the germline V gene (reference sequence). Germline trimming cut 2 bases from V and 7 bases from J; bases unmatched to any gene: 3. CDR3 length equals 14 residues. The CDR3, as DNA: TGTGCCAGCAGCTTAAGACTAGCGGGAGAAGAGCAGTACTTC. Encoded protein: CASSLRLAGEEQYF.

The J gene is TRBJ2-1, the V gene TRBV9; D is unresolved. The V gene's germline CDR1 is SGDLS and CDR2 YYNGEE. V was trimmed by 2 bases and J by 4 bases, leaving 22 bases between them. The CDR3 has 18 residues. The CDR3 region has the DNA TGTGCCAGCAGCGTTACCTTTGGTGTTGGCAAAATTTACAATGAGCAGTTCTTC. It codes for CASSVTFGVGKIYNEQFF. The variable domain in full, completed from reference TRBV9 and TRBJ2-1, reads DSGVTQTPKHLITATGQRVTLRCSPRSGDLSVYWYQQSLDQGLQFLIQYYNGEERAKGNILERFSAQQFPDLHSELNLSSLELGDSALYFCASSVTFGVGKIYNEQFFGPGTRLTVL.

CDR3 sequence (DNA): TGTGCCAGCAGTTCCCTGGGACTAGCGGGAGGTTCTACCTACAATGAGCAGTTCTTC. The encoded protein is CASSSLGLAGGSTYNEQFF. The chain couples TRBV28 to TRBJ2-1; 15 bases match TRBD2. Germline loops: CDR1 MDHEN, CDR2 SYDVKM. This CDR3 comprises 19 residues. V gave up 4 bases and J gave up 2 bases; unmatched junction bases: 9.

V gene TRBV4-1 combines with J gene TRBJ2-3; 7 bases agree with TRBD1. With V trimmed by 4 bases and J by 0 bases, 4 bases remained unmatched. The CDR3 loop spans 15 amino acids. Germline assignment: CDR1 MGHRA and CDR2 YSYEKL. Here the CDR3 reads CASSRRDSSTDTQYF. CDR3 DNA sequence: TGCGCCAGCAGCCGTCGGGACAGTAGCACAGATACGCAGTATTTT.

This clone was found once. This chain joins TRBV13 and TRBJ2-3; 7 bases match TRBD2. This CDR3 is built from 15 residues. Germline-derived CDR1 and CDR2 are PRHDT and FYEKMQ (reference sequence). Trimming at V came to 6 bases and at J to 2 bases, leaving 8 bases not matched to a gene. The CDR3 sequence: CASRNLAEHTDTQYF. DNA of the CDR3: TGTGCCAGCAGAAATCTAGCGGAGCACACAGATACGCAGTATTTT. Together with reference TRBV13 and TRBJ2-3, the CDR3 gives the full variable domain: AAGVIQSPRHLIKEKRETATLKCYPIPRHDTVYWYQQGPGQDPQFLISFYEKMQSDKGSIPDRFSAQQFSDYHSELNMSSLELGDSALYFCASRNLAEHTDTQYFGPGTRLTVL.

This clone appeared once. The chain is built from TRBV7-9 and TRBJ2-6; 7 bases align to TRBD2. CDR1 SEHNR and CDR2 FQNEAQ come from the germline V gene (reference sequence). Trimming cost V 5 bases and J 2 bases; bases outside gene matches: 6. The CDR3 is 16 amino acids. The CDR3 coding sequence is TGTGCCAGCAGCCCACCCCGGGGGGCTGGGGCCAACGTCCTGACTTTC. This encodes CASSPPRGAGANVLTF.

J is TRBJ2-2 and V is TRBV29-1; D not certain. V lost 3 bases and J 4 bases, leaving 6 bases between the germline ends. The germline V gene encodes CDR1 SQVTM and CDR2 ANQGSEA. This CDR3 contains 12 residues. The CDR3 coding sequence is TGCAGCGTTGAGTCCCTCACCGGGGAGCTGTTTTTT. Amino acids: CSVESLTGELFF.

This clone has only a few counts. Other nucleotide sequences from this sample produce the same CDR3. The rearrangement joins TRBV27 to TRBJ2-7, with 11 bases fitting TRBD2. V shed 3 bases, J shed 3 bases, and the junction held 1 base outside the gene matches. Germline CDR1 and CDR2: MNHEY and SMNVEV (reference sequence). The CDR3 is made up of 14 amino acids. In DNA, the CDR3 is TGTGCCAGCAGTTTTGGACTAGCGGGCTACGAGCAGTACTTC. This gives the protein CASSFGLAGYEQYF.

The sample holds one count of this clone. This chain uses TRBV7-6 with TRBJ1-3, with D unresolved. Trimming took off 4 bases at V and 4 bases at J, with 20 bases between the two ends. This CDR3 is built from 17 residues. Germline V gene data show CDR1 as SGHVS and CDR2 as FNYEAQ. CDR3 DNA sequence: TGTGCCAGCAGCTCCTCCCCATTCCGGGGAGGCGGAAACACCATATATTTT. It codes for CASSSSPFRGGGNTIYF.

The rearrangement joins TRBV12-5 to TRBJ1-6; D is unclear. Germline V gene sequence: CDR1 LGHNT, CDR2 FRNRAP. The CDR3 covers 12 residues. The germline V and J ends were trimmed by 7 bases and 6 bases, with 7 bases remaining between them. The CDR3 sequence is CASAEGNSPLHF. The CDR3 DNA is TGTGCTAGTGCCGAGGGTAATTCACCCCTCCACTTT.